The 26 T cell receptor beta chains reported below all come from one sample, sequenced in a study of CD8 T cells in ankylosing spondylitis. TCRdb reprocessed the 5' RACE reads with MiXCR, giving one entry per CDR3 protein. The sample records 200,000 to 250,000 distinct CDR3 sequences, about 10% being singletons. Source material: blood, either unsorted or a sorted T cell fraction (not recorded which). These receptors were taken from a male donor with ankylosing spondylitis or in good health (not recorded which).

This clonotype was seen more than once but under ten times. The gene calls are TRBV9 and TRBJ2-1; the D gene could be TRBD1 or TRBD2 (5 bases each). Trimming left V 7 bases short and J 12 bases short, with 8 bases between. Germline-derived CDR1 and CDR2 are SGDLS and YYNGEE. The CDR3 is 9 residues long. CDR3 region: CASGDRQFF. Written as DNA, the CDR3 is TGTGCCAGCGGGGACCGGCAGTTCTTC.

In this sample, this clonotype turned up many times. The V call is TRBV12-3 or TRBV12-4, the J call TRBJ2-1; D is tentatively TRBD1 or TRBD2 (5 bases each). V dropped 3 bases and J dropped 6 bases, with 15 bases sitting between them. CDR3 length: 15 amino acids. CDR3 protein: CASSLGDPRGNEQFF. CDR3 nucleotides: TGTGCCAGCAGTTTGGGGGACCCGAGGGGCAATGAGCAGTTCTTC.

This chain uses TRBV7-2 with TRBJ2-5, with no clear D. Germline V CDR1 and CDR2: SGHTA, FQGNSA. V was trimmed by 8 bases and J by 2 bases, leaving 9 bases between them. The CDR3 consists of 12 residues. CDR3 sequence: CASGETQETQYF. CDR3 in DNA: TGTGCCAGCGGAGAAACTCAAGAGACCCAGTACTTC.

This clonotype was counted at least ten times. This chain uses TRBV5-1 with TRBJ2-3; TRBD2 matches at 7 bases. The CDR3 is 13 amino acids. With 4 bases clipped from V and 6 bases from J, the junction kept 5 bases outside the gene matches. Germline assignment: CDR1 SGHRS and CDR2 YFSETQ. The CDR3 sequence is CASSVQLADTQYF. CDR3 bases: TGCGCCAGCAGCGTACAACTAGCGGATACGCAGTATTTT.

This clonotype was counted ten times or more. The genes are TRBV5-1 and TRBJ1-1; D unresolved. V shed 4 bases and J shed 2 bases, with 15 bases lying between them. This CDR3 is built from 15 residues. Germline V gene lookup returns CDR1 SGHRS and CDR2 YFSETQ. CDR3: CASSPDDGANTEAFF. CDR3 nucleotide sequence: TGCGCCAGCAGCCCCGACGACGGAGCCAACACTGAAGCTTTCTTT.

Only a few counts were recorded for this clonotype. The chain carries TRBV7-9 and TRBJ2-7; D assignment may be TRBD1 or TRBD2 (5 bases each). This CDR3 comprises 15 residues. Germline V gene sequence: CDR1 SEHNR, CDR2 FQNEAQ (reference sequence). V lost 5 bases and J 2 bases, leaving 16 bases between the germline ends. CDR3 sequence (DNA): TGTGCCAGCAGCGGGAGCCCCACGGGACCCTACGAGCAGTACTTC. Protein sequence: CASSGSPTGPYEQYF.

Ten or more counts support this clonotype. The V gene is TRBV5-1, the J gene TRBJ2-1; 12 bases are a match to TRBD2. The CDR3 has 15 residues. Germline CDR1 is SGHRS and CDR2 is YFSETQ. V was pared by 5 bases and J by 4 bases, with 4 bases of the junction left unmatched. The CDR3 sequence: CASSPSGGGYNEQFF. DNA for the CDR3: TGCGCCAGCAGTCCTAGCGGGGGGGGGTACAATGAGCAGTTCTTC.

This clonotype was counted many times. This chain joins TRBV20-1 and TRBJ2-3; 10 bases map to TRBD2. The germline gives CDR1 DFQATT, CDR2 SNEGSKA (reference sequence). V shed 3 bases and J 9 bases; nucleotides not matched to a gene: 15. The CDR3 has 16 residues. The CDR3 protein is CSASSPRASGGETQYF. The CDR3 bases are TGCAGTGCTAGTTCCCCCAGGGCTAGCGGGGGTGAGACGCAGTATTTT.

This chain uses TRBV18 with TRBJ2-1; 10 bases are shared with TRBD1. V lost 0 bases, J lost 6 bases, and 5 bases stayed unmatched. CDR1 is KGHSH, CDR2 LQKENI, per germline. There are 16 residues in the CDR3. The CDR3 here is CASSPPRTGGINEQFF. The CDR3 region has the DNA TGTGCCAGCTCACCACCGCGGACAGGGGGGATCAATGAGCAGTTCTTC. The full variable domain, in which reference TRBV18 and TRBJ2-1 provide the parts outside the CDR3, is NAGVMQNPRHLVRRRGQEARLRCSPMKGHSHVYWYRQLPEEGLKFMVYLQKENIIDESGMPKERFSAEFPKEGPSILRIQQVVRGDSAAYFCASSPPRTGGINEQFFGPGTRLTVL.

The genes are TRBV20-1 and TRBJ2-5; D unresolved. CDR1 is DFQATT and CDR2 is SNEGSKA in the germline V gene (reference sequence). Trimming took off 8 bases at V and 2 bases at J, with 9 bases between the two ends. This CDR3 is 11 amino acids long. The chain's CDR3 is CSLSGQETQYF. The DNA for the CDR3 is TGCAGTCTGTCGGGTCAAGAGACCCAGTACTTC.

This clonotype was counted at least ten times. V and J are TRBV28 and TRBJ2-2; D remains unclear. CDR3 length: 16 amino acids. CDR1 MDHEN and CDR2 SYDVKM come from the germline V gene. With 7 bases removed from V and 0 bases from J, the gap between germline ends came to 15 bases. The chain's CDR3 is CASTRLGISNTGELFF. CDR3 sequence (DNA): TGTGCCAGCACCCGACTGGGGATCTCGAACACCGGGGAGCTGTTTTTT. Variable domain in full (rest from reference TRBV28 and TRBJ2-2): DVKVTQSSRYLVKRTGEKVFLECVQDMDHENMFWYRQDPGLGLRLIYFSYDVKMKEKGDIPEGYSVSREKKERFSLILESASTNQTSMYLCASTRLGISNTGELFFGEGSRLTVL.

The chain links TRBV7-2 to TRBJ2-1; no clear D gene. Trimming removed 3 bases from V and 9 bases from J, with 12 bases in between. Looked up from germline, CDR1 is SGHTA and CDR2 is FQGNSA. This CDR3 is 13 amino acids long. CDR3 DNA sequence: TGTGCCAGCAGCTTCCGGCATCGAAGTGAGCAGTTCTTC. This gives the protein CASSFRHRSEQFF. The variable domain in full, with the rest retrieved from reference TRBV7-2 and TRBJ2-1, is GAGVSQSPSNKVTEKGKDVELRCDPISGHTALYWYRQSLGQGLEFLIYFQGNSAPDKSGLPSDRFSAERTGGSVSTLTIQRTQQEDSAVYLCASSFRHRSEQFFGPGTRLTVL.

This clonotype was detected ten times or more. The chain employs TRBV7-6 and TRBJ1-6, with D maybe TRBD1 (6 bases). This CDR3 contains 15 residues. Trimming pared 2 bases from V and 7 bases from J, leaving 12 bases between. CDR1 and CDR2 from the germline V gene are SGHVS and FNYEAQ. In DNA form, the CDR3 reads TGTGCCAGCAGCTTAAGTCGGACAGCGAATTCACCCCTCCACTTT. It specifies CASSLSRTANSPLHF.

This clonotype has a handful of counts. This chain links TRBV5-6 with TRBJ1-2, with a weak D call TRBD1 (5 bases). This CDR3 is built from 14 residues. Trimming stripped 2 bases from V and 3 bases from J, with 11 bases between. Germline CDR1 is SGHDT and CDR2 is YYEEEE. The CDR3 DNA follows: TGTGCCAGCAGCTTTGGCGCGGGGCACTATGGCTACACCTTC. Protein product: CASSFGAGHYGYTF.

This clonotype came up many times. The chain links TRBV29-1 to TRBJ2-2; D remains unclear. From germline, CDR1 is SQVTM and CDR2 ANQGSEA. V gave up 6 bases and J gave up 7 bases, with 12 bases separating them. There are 12 residues in the CDR3. The CDR3 sequence: CSVLLGRGELFF. The CDR3 coding sequence is TGCAGCGTCCTGCTTGGGCGCGGGGAGCTGTTTTTT.

The V and J genes are TRBV11-2 and TRBJ2-3, with D possibly TRBD2 on 5 matching bases. The CDR3 is made up of 17 amino acids. CDR1 SGHAT and CDR2 FQNNGV come from the germline V gene. V was cut by 2 bases and J by 3 bases, with 18 bases left in between. The CDR3 here is CASSLYGLAVGTDTQYF. The CDR3 bases are TGTGCCAGCAGCTTATATGGGCTAGCCGTTGGAACAGATACGCAGTATTTT.

This clonotype appeared a single time. A read error is possible here, since a much larger clone lies one base away. The CDR3 does not end in the conserved phenylalanine or tryptophan, so this is likely a read error. This chain connects TRBV24-1 to TRBJ2-1; 11 bases align to TRBD1. With V trimmed by 4 bases and J by 8 bases, 6 bases remained unmatched. The CDR3 contains 15 residues. Germline values: CDR1 KGHDR, CDR2 SFDVKD. CDR3 bases: TGTGCCACCAGTGACCCGGGACAGGGGGTGTATGAGCAGTTCATC. Translated: CATSDPGQGVYEQFI.

In this sample, this clonotype turned up many times. This chain joins TRBV11-2 and TRBJ2-1; TRBD1 might be the D (6 bases). The CDR3 spans 13 residues. V lost 2 bases to trimming and J lost 13 bases, with 15 bases between them. Germline CDR1 is SGHAT and CDR2 is FQNNGV. The chain's CDR3 is CASSLTLGGDQFF. DNA for the CDR3: TGTGCCAGCAGCTTAACCTTAGGGGGAGATCAGTTCTTC.

This clonotype was seen at least ten times. The gene calls are TRBV5-1 and TRBJ1-2; no reliable D call. The CDR3 sequence is 15 residues long. V was pared by 4 bases and J by 4 bases, with 17 bases between. Germline values: CDR1 SGHRS, CDR2 YFSETQ. The CDR3 is CASSGSPSTGYGYTF. The CDR3 DNA reads TGCGCCAGCAGCGGTTCTCCGAGTACTGGCTATGGCTACACCTTC.

CDR3: CASGTAHTGELFF. The DNA of the CDR3 is TGTGCCAGCGGGACAGCCCACACCGGGGAGCTGTTTTTT. The chain uses TRBV7-2 and TRBJ2-2; 7 bases fit TRBD1. Germline V gives CDR1 SGHTA, CDR2 FQGNSA. The CDR3 is 13 amino acids. The ends lost 8 bases at V and 3 bases at J; junction bases unmatched: 3.

Only a few counts were recorded for this clonotype. J is TRBJ2-5 and V is TRBV10-3; perhaps TRBD2 as D (5 bases). Trimming took 5 bases from V and 1 from J, leaving 20 bases between them. Per the germline V gene, CDR1 is ENHRY and CDR2 is SYGVKD. The CDR3 length is 17 residues. CDR3 region: CAISNSRLDFSQETQYF. CDR3 nucleotides: TGTGCCATCAGTAACTCTCGGCTGGACTTCTCCCAAGAGACCCAGTACTTC.

This clonotype was seen more than once but under ten times. The rearrangement joins TRBV7-9 to TRBJ2-2, with 8 bases matching TRBD2. The CDR3 length is 17 residues. V lost 5 bases, J lost 5 bases, and 13 bases stayed unmatched. Germline V gene lookup returns CDR1 SEHNR and CDR2 FQNEAQ (reference sequence). Here the CDR3 reads CASSPASGTRWTGELFF. CDR3 DNA sequence: TGTGCCAGCAGCCCCGCCTCGGGGACTAGATGGACCGGGGAGCTGTTTTTT. Based on the CDR3 plus reference TRBV7-9 and TRBJ2-2, the full variable domain is DTGVSQNPRHKITKRGQNVTFRCDPISEHNRLYWYRQTLGQGPEFLTYFQNEAQLEKSRLLSDRFSAERPKGSFSTLEIQRTEQGDSAMYLCASSPASGTRWTGELFFGEGSRLTVL.

This clonotype was counted at least ten times. The chain is built from TRBV5-1 and TRBJ2-5; 9 bases are shared with TRBD2. The CDR3 sequence is 16 residues long. J was trimmed by 1 base and V by 0 bases; bases with no gene match: 4. Germline values: CDR1 SGHRS, CDR2 YFSETQ. Here the CDR3 reads CASSLGPSGTQETQYF. The CDR3 DNA reads as TGCGCCAGCAGCTTGGGACCTAGCGGGACCCAAGAGACCCAGTACTTC.

This clonotype was recorded a few times. J is TRBJ2-3 and V is TRBV6-5, with 11 bases aligning to TRBD2. The CDR3 is made up of 15 amino acids. V was clipped by 6 bases and J by 5 bases; unmatched bases: 7. Per the germline V gene, CDR1 is MNHEY and CDR2 is SVGAGI. Here the CDR3 reads CASRPTSGVVDTQYF. Here the CDR3 DNA reads TGTGCCAGCAGACCGACTAGCGGGGTAGTAGATACGCAGTATTTT.

This chain links TRBV5-1 with TRBJ2-1, with TRBD1 matching 7 bases. Germline trimming cut 5 bases from V and 3 bases from J; bases unmatched to any gene: 11. Looked up from germline, CDR1 is SGHRS and CDR2 is YFSETQ. The CDR3 spans 16 residues. CDR3 sequence (DNA): TGCGCCAGCAGTGTCGTAGGGACAGTAGGCTACAATGAGCAGTTCTTC. It specifies CASSVVGTVGYNEQFF.

This clonotype has a count of ten or more. The chain carries TRBV27 and TRBJ2-1; D not resolved. This CDR3 region has 16 residues. The V end was cut by 3 bases, the J end by 7 bases, with 19 bases between. Germline V gives CDR1 MNHEY, CDR2 SMNVEV (reference sequence). The CDR3 loop is CASSFGLGNVGNEQFF. CDR3 nucleotides: TGTGCCAGCAGTTTTGGCTTAGGCAACGTCGGGAATGAGCAGTTCTTC.